Reported below is one T cell receptor beta chain. This specimen comes from a study of blood T cell repertoires in COVID-19. In the original processing: Researchers report that nucleated cell counts were estimated from reference gene primer amplification. TCRdb's table, derived via immunoSEQ multiplex PCR, lists solely in-frame clones and lacks some. The V and J calls and clone size are taken from that table; D and trimming were inferred from the DNA. The sample has fewer than 300,000 clones, 70% to 90% seen once. This CDR3 has 16 amino acids. The specimen sequenced was peripheral blood. The rearrangement joins TRBV21-1 to TRBJ2-2; the table's TRBD2 call for D was not verified on the DNA. TRBV21-1 is marked as a pseudogene. This sequence was found in a woman under 40 with acute or convalescent COVID-19. CDR3 nucleotides: TGTGCCAGCAGCAAAAGGGCCGGGACTCTGACCGGGGAGCTGTTTTTT. Translating gives CASSKRAGTLTGELFF.